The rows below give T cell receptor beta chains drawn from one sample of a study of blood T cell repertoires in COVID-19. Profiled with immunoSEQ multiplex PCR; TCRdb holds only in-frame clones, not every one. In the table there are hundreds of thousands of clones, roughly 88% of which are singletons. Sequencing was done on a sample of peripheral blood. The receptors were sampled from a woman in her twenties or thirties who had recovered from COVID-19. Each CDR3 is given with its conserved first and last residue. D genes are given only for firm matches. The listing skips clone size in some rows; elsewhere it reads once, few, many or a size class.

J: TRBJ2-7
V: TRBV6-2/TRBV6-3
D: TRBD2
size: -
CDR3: CASSYSILAGGPNEQYF
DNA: TGTGCCAGCAGTTACTCGATTCTAGCGGGGGGGCCCAACGAGCAGTACTTC

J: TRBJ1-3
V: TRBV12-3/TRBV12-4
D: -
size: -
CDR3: CASSLAGDTIYF
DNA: TGTGCCAGCAGTTTAGCCGGGGACACCATATATTTT

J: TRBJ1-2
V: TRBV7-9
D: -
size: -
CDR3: CASSLAPGTYGYTF
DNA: TGTGCCAGCAGCTTAGCGCCGGGAACCTATGGCTACACCTTC

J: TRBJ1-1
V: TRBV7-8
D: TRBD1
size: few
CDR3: CASSQRGQGTEAFF
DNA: TGTGCCAGCAGCCAAAGGGGGCAGGGCACTGAAGCTTTCTTT

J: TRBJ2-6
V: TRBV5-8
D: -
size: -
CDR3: CASSLVTGGSGANVLTF
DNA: TGTGCCAGCAGCTTGGTCACAGGCGGCTCTGGGGCCAACGTCCTGACTTTC

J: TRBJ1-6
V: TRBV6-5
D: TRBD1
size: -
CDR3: CASSYTGGNSPLHF
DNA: TGTGCCAGCAGTTATACAGGGGGGAATTCACCCCTCCACTTT

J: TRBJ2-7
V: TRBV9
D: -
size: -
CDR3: CASSVGPDRPSGEQYF
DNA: TGTGCCAGCAGCGTTGGACCTGACAGGCCCTCCGGGGAGCAGTACTTC

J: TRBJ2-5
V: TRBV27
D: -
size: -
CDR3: CASSLTAIRLTEETQYF
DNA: TGTGCCAGCAGTTTAACGGCAATTCGACTTACTGAAGAGACCCAGTACTTC

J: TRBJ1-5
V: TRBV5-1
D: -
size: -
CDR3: CASSLGTRKNQPQHF
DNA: TGCGCCAGCAGCCTAGGGACACGGAAAAATCAGCCCCAGCATTTT

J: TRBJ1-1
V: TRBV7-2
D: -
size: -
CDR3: CASSEQGNTEAFF
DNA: TGTGCCAGCAGCGAACAGGGAAACACTGAAGCTTTCTTT

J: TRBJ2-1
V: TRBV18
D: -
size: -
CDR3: CASSPGQGSNNEQFF
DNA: TGTGCCAGCTCACCTGGGCAGGGTTCTAACAATGAGCAGTTCTTC

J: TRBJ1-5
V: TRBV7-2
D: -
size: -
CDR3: CASSYTASQPQHF
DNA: TGTGCCAGCAGCTATACAGCCTCCCAGCCCCAGCATTTT

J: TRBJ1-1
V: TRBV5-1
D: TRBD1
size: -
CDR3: CASSPDRGRTEAFF
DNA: TGCGCCAGCAGCCCGGACAGGGGGCGGACTGAAGCTTTCTTT

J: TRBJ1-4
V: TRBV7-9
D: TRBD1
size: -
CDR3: CASSLDRGTPTNEKLFF
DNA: TGTGCCAGCAGCCTAGACAGGGGTACACCAACTAATGAAAAACTGTTTTTT

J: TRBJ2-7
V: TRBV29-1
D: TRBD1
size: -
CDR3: CSVVGDSGPYEQYF
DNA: TGCAGCGTTGTAGGGGACAGCGGACCTTACGAGCAGTACTTC

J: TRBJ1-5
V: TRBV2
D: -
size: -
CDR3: CASSDSSPPQHF
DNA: TGTGCCAGCTCCGACAGTTCTCCGCCCCAGCATTTT

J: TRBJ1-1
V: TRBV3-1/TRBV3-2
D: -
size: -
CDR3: CASSHRGGSPRGFF
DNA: TGTGCCAGCAGCCACCGTGGTGGCAGCCCGAGAGGTTTCTTT

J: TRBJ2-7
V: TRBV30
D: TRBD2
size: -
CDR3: CAWSPPGGGYEQYF
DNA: TGTGCCTGGAGTCCCCCGGGGGGAGGTTACGAGCAGTACTTC

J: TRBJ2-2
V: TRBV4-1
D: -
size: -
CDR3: CASTPLWGGGGELFF
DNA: TGCGCCAGCACCCCGCTTTGGGGGGGCGGCGGGGAGCTGTTTTTT

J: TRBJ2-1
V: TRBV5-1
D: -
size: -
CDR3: CASTPISGSYNEQFF
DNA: TGCGCCAGCACCCCGATTTCCGGGTCCTACAATGAGCAGTTCTTC

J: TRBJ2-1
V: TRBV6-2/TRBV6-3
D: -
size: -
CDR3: CASSPGLSYTYNEQFF
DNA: TGTGCCAGCAGCCCCGGACTCTCTTATACCTACAATGAGCAGTTCTTC

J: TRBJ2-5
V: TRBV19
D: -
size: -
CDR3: CASSAQGQETQYF
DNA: TGTGCCAGTAGTGCCCAGGGACAAGAGACCCAGTACTTC

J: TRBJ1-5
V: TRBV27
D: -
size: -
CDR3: CASSPGTNGNQPQHF
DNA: TGTGCCAGCAGTCCCGGGACAAACGGCAATCAGCCCCAGCATTTT

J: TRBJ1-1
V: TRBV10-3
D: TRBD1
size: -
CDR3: CAISAIDRVREAFF
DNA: TGTGCCATCAGTGCAATTGACAGGGTGAGGGAAGCTTTCTTT

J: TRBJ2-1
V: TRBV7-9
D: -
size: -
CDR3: CASHKGNEQFF
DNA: TGTGCCAGCCACAAGGGGAATGAGCAGTTCTTC

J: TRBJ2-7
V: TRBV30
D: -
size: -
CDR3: CAWSAGQAYEQYF
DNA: TGTGCCTGGAGTGCGGGACAAGCCTACGAGCAGTACTTC

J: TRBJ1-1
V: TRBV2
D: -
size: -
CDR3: CASMTGLNTEAFF
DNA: TGTGCCAGCATGACAGGATTGAACACTGAAGCTTTCTTT

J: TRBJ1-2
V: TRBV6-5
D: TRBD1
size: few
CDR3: CASSYSGQRNYGYTF
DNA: TGTGCCAGCAGTTACTCGGGACAGAGAAACTATGGCTACACCTTC

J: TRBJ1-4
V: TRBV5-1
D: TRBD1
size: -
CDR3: CASSQGQGAAANEKLFF
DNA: TGCGCCAGCAGCCAGGGACAGGGGGCGGCAGCTAATGAAAAACTGTTTTTT

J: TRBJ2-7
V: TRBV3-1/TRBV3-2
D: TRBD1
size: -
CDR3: CASSQEWESGTDSYEQYF
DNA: TGTGCCAGCAGCCAAGAATGGGAATCCGGGACAGACTCCTACGAGCAGTACTTC

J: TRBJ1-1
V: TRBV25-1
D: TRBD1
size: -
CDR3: CASSEDRGEAFF
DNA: TGTGCCAGCAGTGAGGACAGGGGTGAAGCTTTCTTT

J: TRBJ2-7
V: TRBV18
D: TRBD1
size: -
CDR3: CASSRLSDRSREQYF
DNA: TGTGCCAGCTCACGCCTATCGGACAGGTCTCGGGAGCAGTACTTC

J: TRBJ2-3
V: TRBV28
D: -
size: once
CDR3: CASTAERIPSDTQYF
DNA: TGTGCCAGCACCGCCGAGCGAATACCTTCGGATACGCAGTATTTT